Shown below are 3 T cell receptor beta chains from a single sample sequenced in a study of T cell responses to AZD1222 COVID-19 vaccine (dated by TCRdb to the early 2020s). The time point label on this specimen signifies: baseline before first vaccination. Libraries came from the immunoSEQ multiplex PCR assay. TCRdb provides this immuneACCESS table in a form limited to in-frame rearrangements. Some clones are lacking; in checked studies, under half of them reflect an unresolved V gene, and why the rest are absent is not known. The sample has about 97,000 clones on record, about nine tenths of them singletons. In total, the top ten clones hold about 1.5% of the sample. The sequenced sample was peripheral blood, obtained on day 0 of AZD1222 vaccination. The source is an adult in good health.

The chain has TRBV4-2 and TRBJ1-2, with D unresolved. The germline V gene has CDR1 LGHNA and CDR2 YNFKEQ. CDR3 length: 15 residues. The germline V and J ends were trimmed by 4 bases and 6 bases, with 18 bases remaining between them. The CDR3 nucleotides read TGTGCCAGCAGCCTCGGAAATATGGATCCCAATGGCTACACCTTC. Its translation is CASSLGNMDPNGYTF.

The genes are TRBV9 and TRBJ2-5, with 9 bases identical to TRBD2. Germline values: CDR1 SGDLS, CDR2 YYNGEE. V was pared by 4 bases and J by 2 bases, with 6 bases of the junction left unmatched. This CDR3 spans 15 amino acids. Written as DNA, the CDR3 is TGTGCCAGCAGCCCAGCGGGGGGTCGACAAGAGACCCAGTACTTC. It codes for CASSPAGGRQETQYF.

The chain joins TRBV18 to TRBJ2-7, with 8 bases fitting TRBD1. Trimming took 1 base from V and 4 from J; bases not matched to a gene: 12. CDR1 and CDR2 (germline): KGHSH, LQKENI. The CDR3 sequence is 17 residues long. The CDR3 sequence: CASSPRPGGLLGYEQYF. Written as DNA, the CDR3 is TGTGCCAGCTCACCACGGCCAGGGGGCCTCCTGGGGTACGAGCAGTACTTC.